This T cell receptor beta chain was documented in a study of blood T cells in healthy people across ages. Study-wide points: Age advanced and TCR beta diversity per million T cells fell, roughly linearly.

Combining a sample-barcoded 5' primer with a J-beta primer mix, a second PCR ran for roughly 7 to 12 cycles. Template switching added a 12-random-nucleotide identifier to every cDNA molecule. From the 5' RACE reads, TCRdb called clonotypes with MiXCR, one entry per CDR3 protein. The top ten hold over 2% of the sample, which has about 2 million distinct CDR3 sequences, roughly 52% seen once. It was around 10 milliliters of peripheral blood that were drawn from each donor. Total RNA, at least 5 micrograms per sample, came from PBMCs. The CDR3 is 14 amino acids. The V gene's germline CDR1 is SGHTA and CDR2 FQGNSA. V lost 5 bases, J lost 7 bases, and 15 bases lay in between. To note about this clonotype: Its specificity is unknown.

V and J are TRBV7-2 and TRBJ2-1, with D possibly matching TRBD1 (5 bases). The clonotype comes from a woman aged 40-49 years in good health. The material sequenced was blood. CDR3 DNA: TGTGCCAGCAGCCCCCCCCCAGGGCGGAATGAGCAGTTCTTC. Translation gives CASSPPPGRNEQFF. The full variable domain, in which reference TRBV7-2 and TRBJ2-1 provide the parts outside the CDR3, is GAGVSQSPSNKVTEKGKDVELRCDPISGHTALYWYRQSLGQGLEFLIYFQGNSAPDKSGLPSDRFSAERTGGSVSTLTIQRTQQEDSAVYLCASSPPPGRNEQFFGPGTRLTVL.